This record covers a single T cell receptor beta chain. A single count supports this clone. Its antigen is currently not known. Within one base of it there is no much larger clone, and no base qualities were kept. The data belong to a study of PD-1 blockade in classical Hodgkin lymphoma (dated by TCRdb to the early 2020s). For the study in its entirety: Nivolumab dosing was 3 mg/kg intravenously every 2 weeks, continuing until either disease progression or unacceptable toxicity. To define a peripheral blood immune signature of response to PD-1 blockade in classical Hodgkin lymphoma, the study combined TCR beta sequencing with CyTOF.

The sample's time point, from its label and the paper: cycle 1 day 1 (C1D1), immediately before nivolumab initiation. Every trial patient had relapsed following autologous stem cell transplantation, and prior brentuximab vedotin exposure was what differed among cohorts A, B and C. The trial cohort comprised about 60 patients with relapsed/refractory classical Hodgkin lymphoma whose best overall responses were complete response, partial response or progressive disease. Trial patients were treated with single-agent nivolumab in the multi-cohort phase II CheckMate 205 trial. An independent review committee assessed best overall response using the 2007 International Working Group response criteria. Trial PBMCs were collected immediately before nivolumab initiation (C1D1) and during therapy at cycle 2 day 1 and cycle 4 day 1. After peripheral blood was drawn into 8 mL Vacutainer Cell Preparation Tubes, PBMCs were isolated by centrifugation and then cryopreserved.

CDR1 MNHEY and CDR2 SVGAGI were looked up in the germline V gene. The junction shows trimming of 8 bases on V and 7 bases on J, and the gene matches do not reach 7 bases of it. Reading from cysteine to phenylalanine, the CDR3 counts 13 amino acids. Just CDR3 DNA is preserved here, 39 bases in frame from base 1. Genomic DNA was isolated using the Qiagen DNeasy kit from unsorted PBMCs as well as from negatively selected CD4+ and CD8+ fractions. TCR beta CDR3 regions were subjected to amplification by immunoSEQ multiplex PCR with primers that anneal to V and J segments. A synthetic immune receptor repertoire was used to minimize amplification bias, and any residual bias was removed computationally once sequencing was done. Per the source publication's procedure: Repertoire diversity was quantified as the Shannon entropy index using custom Python scripts. Unsorted, CD4+ and CD8+ repertoires were examined separately, except in combined analyses, for which CD4+ and CD8+ sequences were merged in silico. Clonal expansion was defined as a frequency increase of at least 2-fold after treatment compared with C1D1, and clones undetected at baseline were assigned a pseudocount of 0.5. Singleton clones were defined as clones with 0 or 1 copy at C1D1, and non-singleton clones were defined as clones with 2 or more copies. Clones expanded in unsorted samples were assigned a CD4+, CD8+ or unknown annotation through matching of protein sequences in sorted samples from the same patient. Wilcoxon tests were applied to paired samples to test diversity changes from C1D1 to C4D1. TCRdb carries this immuneACCESS record with in-frame sequences only. Its versions omit some clonotypes, under half of them owing to an unresolved V gene in the studies checked, with the rest unexplained. The V and J calls and clone size are taken from that table; D and trimming were inferred from the DNA. In all, the sample holds over 70,000 clones, and roughly 90% of those were seen once. Less than 25% of the sample comes from the top ten.

What the work shows at the level of the full study, not this receptor alone: Only a single clinical trial cohort was studied, and what caused the repertoire differences, possibly disease activity or prior therapy, remained undefined. Lower diversity was seen in patients whose nivolumab began less than 1 year after ASCT, and these patients were left out of later analyses so that immune reconstitution would not confound the results. Trial patients with a complete response had baseline diversity similar to that of newly diagnosed patients, while partial responders and progressors had significantly lower diversity. CD4+ but not CD8+ TCR diversity rose significantly by C4D1 (p=0.0027 vs p=0.16), most apparent in complete responders (p=0.02). Baseline TCR diversity was reported to be lower in newly diagnosed patients than in healthy donors and to be lower still in relapsed/refractory patients.

The sample consisted of peripheral blood mononuclear cells (PBMCs), taken at baseline. The TCR was taken from a human donor with classical Hodgkin lymphoma. The chain couples TRBV6-5 to TRBJ1-3; 8 middle bases align to TRBD1. The CDR3 reads CASRDRTPNTIYF. The DNA reads as follows: TGTGCCAGCCGGGACAGGACGCCGAACACCATATATTTT.